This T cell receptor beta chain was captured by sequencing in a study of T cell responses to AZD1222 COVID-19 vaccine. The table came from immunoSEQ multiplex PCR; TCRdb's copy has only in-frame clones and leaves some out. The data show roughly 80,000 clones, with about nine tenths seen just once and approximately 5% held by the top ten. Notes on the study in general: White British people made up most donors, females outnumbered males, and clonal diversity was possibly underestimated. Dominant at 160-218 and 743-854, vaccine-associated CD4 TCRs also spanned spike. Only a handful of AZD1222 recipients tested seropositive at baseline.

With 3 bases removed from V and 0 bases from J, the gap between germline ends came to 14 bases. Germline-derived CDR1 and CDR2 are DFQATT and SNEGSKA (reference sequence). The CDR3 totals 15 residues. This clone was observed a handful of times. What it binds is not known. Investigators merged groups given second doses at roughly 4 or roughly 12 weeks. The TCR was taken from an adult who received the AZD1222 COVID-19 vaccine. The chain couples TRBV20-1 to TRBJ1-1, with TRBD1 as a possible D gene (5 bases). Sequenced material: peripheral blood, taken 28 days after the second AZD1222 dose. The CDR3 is CSASQTGQMNTEAFF. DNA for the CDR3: TGCAGTGCTAGTCAAACGGGGCAGATGAACACTGAAGCTTTCTTT.